Below, 26 T cell receptor beta chains from the same sample are listed, as sequenced in a study of cytomegalovirus exposure and HLA in healthy donors. Researchers ran the PCR with 60 Vbeta and 13 Jbeta primers. TCRdb keeps only in-frame clones here, not all; method: immunoSEQ multiplex PCR. Seen here are about 110,000 clones, roughly 13% observed once, and the top ten hold roughly a sixth. Source material: PBMCs. The receptors here all came from a man aged 35 to 55 in good health and CMV-seropositive.

This clone has more than one count but fewer than ten. V usage is TRBV7-2 and J usage is TRBJ1-3; TRBD1 might be the D (5 bases). The germline V and J ends were trimmed by 2 bases and 1 base, with 9 bases remaining between them. The CDR3 contains 15 residues. Germline CDR1 and CDR2: SGHTA and FQGNSA. In DNA, the CDR3 is TGTGCCAGCAGCTTACAGGGAACGTCTGGAAACACCATATATTTT. This gives the protein CASSLQGTSGNTIYF.

This clone was observed a few times. This rearrangement joins TRBV19 to TRBJ1-1; D perhaps matches TRBD1 (6 bases). CDR1 is LNHDA and CDR2 is SQIVND in the germline V gene (reference sequence). The CDR3 consists of 11 residues. Trimming shortened V by 2 bases and J by 10 bases, and 8 bases separated the two germline ends. CDR3 region: CASSIQGRAFF. The DNA of the CDR3 is TGTGCCAGTAGTATACAGGGGAGAGCTTTCTTT.

The chain carries TRBV13 and TRBJ2-1, with 8 bases fitting TRBD2. J gave up 5 bases and V 2 bases, and 8 bases lay outside the gene matches. The germline gives CDR1 PRHDT, CDR2 FYEKMQ (reference sequence). This CDR3 region has 16 residues. The CDR3 region is CASSLWAGGGNNEQFF. The CDR3 bases are TGTGCCAGCAGCTTATGGGCTGGCGGGGGGAACAATGAGCAGTTCTTC. Variable domain in full (rest from reference TRBV13 and TRBJ2-1): AAGVIQSPRHLIKEKRETATLKCYPIPRHDTVYWYQQGPGQDPQFLISFYEKMQSDKGSIPDRFSAQQFSDYHSELNMSSLELGDSALYFCASSLWAGGGNNEQFFGPGTRLTVL.

This chain links TRBV7-2 with TRBJ2-5; 15 bases match TRBD2. V gave up 5 bases and J gave up 1 base; unmatched junction bases: 2. CDR1 SGHTA and CDR2 FQGNSA come from the germline V gene. The CDR3 length is 16 residues. CDR3 loop: CASSLGLAGGQETQYF. The CDR3 bases are TGTGCCAGCAGCCTGGGACTAGCGGGGGGCCAAGAGACCCAGTACTTC.

This clone has more than one count but fewer than ten. The chain uses TRBV25-1 and TRBJ2-1, with D possibly matching TRBD2 (6 bases). The V and J ends lost 5 bases and 8 bases respectively, with 10 bases between them. Germline CDR1 reads MGHDK; CDR2 reads SYGVNS. The CDR3 consists of 12 residues. As DNA, the CDR3 is TGTGCCAGCAGTAAACTAGCATATGAGCAGTTCTTC. Translation: CASSKLAYEQFF.

This clone was seen only a few times. This rearrangement joins TRBV12-5 to TRBJ2-7, with 12 bases aligning to TRBD2. J gave up 4 bases and V 0 bases, and 7 bases lay outside the gene matches. Looked up from germline, CDR1 is LGHNT and CDR2 is FRNRAP. This CDR3 spans 17 amino acids. The CDR3 bases are TGTGCTAGTGGTTTGGTACTAGCTAGCGGGAGGGATTACGAGCAGTACTTC. Its protein product is CASGLVLASGRDYEQYF.

The CDR3 nucleotides are TGTGCCAGTAGTACCGGGACAGGGTCGGATACGCAGTATTTT. Its protein is CASSTGTGSDTQYF. The V and J genes are TRBV19 and TRBJ2-3; 9 positions match TRBD1. The length of the CDR3 is 14 residues. After removal of 4 bases from V and 6 bases from J, the junction contained 5 bases not matched to a gene. CDR1 is LNHDA and CDR2 is SQIVND in the germline V gene (reference sequence).

This clone was found a few times. The CDR3, as DNA: TGTGCCAGTAGTACGCGGGGGGGCAATGAGCAGTTCTTC. It translates to CASSTRGGNEQFF. V is TRBV19 and J is TRBJ2-1; 9 nucleotides align to TRBD2. The V segment lost 4 bases and the J segment 6 bases; nucleotides outside the gene matches: 1. In germline, CDR1 is LNHDA, CDR2 SQIVND (reference sequence). The CDR3 spans 13 residues.

This clone was detected only a few times. One end of the junction does not line up with germline, which may come from a read error. J is TRBJ1-2 and V is TRBV5-1, with 10 bases aligning to TRBD1. In germline, CDR1 is SGHRS, CDR2 YFSETQ. The CDR3 totals 13 residues. This chain's CDR3 is CASSSRVTGGCTF. The CDR3 DNA reads TGCGCCAGCAGCTCCCGCGTGACAGGGGGCTGCACCTTC.

This clone appeared a few times. The chain links TRBV5-1 to TRBJ1-1, with TRBD1 identical over 8 bases. This CDR3 is built from 14 residues. V was clipped by 4 bases and J by 4 bases; unmatched bases: 6. The germline V gene encodes CDR1 SGHRS and CDR2 YFSETQ. CDR3 in amino acids: CASSTGQGVTEAFF. In DNA, the CDR3 is TGCGCCAGCAGCACCGGACAGGGCGTCACTGAAGCTTTCTTT.

This clone was found a few times. CDR3 DNA sequence: TGTGCCATACAGGGCGGCTCTGAAGCTTTCTTT. Its translation is CAIQGGSEAFF. V and J are TRBV10-3 and TRBJ1-1; possible D gene TRBD1, 6 bases. There are 11 residues in the CDR3. The ends were cut back, 9 bases at V and 6 bases at J, with 11 bases in the middle. CDR1 ENHRY and CDR2 SYGVKD come from the germline V gene.

This clone turned up a few times. The gene calls are TRBV6-6 and TRBJ2-7, with D tentatively TRBD1 (6 bases). The germline V gene has CDR1 MNHNY and CDR2 SVGAGI (reference sequence). CDR3 length: 14 amino acids. V was clipped by 5 bases and J by 8 bases, with 19 bases between them. CDR3 residues: CASSPPTGSTQQYF. In nucleotides, the CDR3 is TGTGCCAGCAGTCCGCCGACAGGATCTACGCAGCAGTACTTC.

The gene calls are TRBV7-2 and TRBJ2-7; TRBD2 might be the D (6 bases). CDR1 and CDR2 from the germline V gene are SGHTA and FQGNSA. Trimming took 4 bases from V and 2 from J, leaving 21 bases between them. CDR3 length: 17 residues. CDR3 sequence (DNA): TGTGCCAGCAGCTCAGGAAGGACGGGAGTCGGTCCCTACGAGCAGTACTTC. This sequence encodes CASSSGRTGVGPYEQYF.

The rearrangement uses TRBV2 and TRBJ2-1, with TRBD2 matching over 10 bases. Germline values: CDR1 SNHLY, CDR2 FYNNEI. Trimming took 5 bases from V and 3 from J; bases not matched to a gene: 7. The CDR3 covers 16 residues. CDR3 nucleotides: TGTGCCAGCAGTACCTGGACTAGCGGCCACTACAATGAGCAGTTCTTC. Translated, it gives CASSTWTSGHYNEQFF.

In nucleotides, the CDR3 is TGTGCCAGCAGCAGACAAGGCAATCAGCCCCAGCATTTT. Encoded protein: CASSRQGNQPQHF. The V gene is TRBV9, the J gene TRBJ1-5; D not resolved. This CDR3 region has 13 residues. Per the germline V gene, CDR1 is SGDLS and CDR2 is YYNGEE. Trimming shortened V by 4 bases and J by 2 bases, and 7 bases separated the two germline ends.

This clone was recorded a few times. The chain is built from TRBV19 and TRBJ2-5; 7 bases line up with TRBD1. The CDR3 loop spans 16 amino acids. J was trimmed by 4 bases and V by 3 bases; bases with no gene match: 11. The V gene's germline CDR1 is LNHDA and CDR2 SQIVND (reference sequence). The CDR3 DNA sequence: TGTGCCAGTAGTATGACACAGGGGAATCGGCGAGAGACCCAGTACTTC. Its translation: CASSMTQGNRRETQYF.

This chain uses TRBV5-1 with TRBJ2-1; 8 bases fit TRBD2. This CDR3 has 16 amino acids. The germline CDR1 and CDR2 sequences are SGHRS and YFSETQ. Trimming took 0 bases from V and 5 from J; bases not matched to a gene: 7. The CDR3: CASSLVLAGGHNEQFF. As DNA, the CDR3 is TGCGCCAGCAGCTTGGTTCTGGCGGGAGGACACAATGAGCAGTTCTTC.

V gene TRBV10-3 combines with J gene TRBJ2-7; 9 bases fit TRBD2. The CDR3 is 14 amino acids. CDR1 ENHRY and CDR2 SYGVKD come from the germline V gene. The junction had 6 bases not matched to a gene; V was cut back by 2 bases and J by 7 bases. The CDR3 loop reads CAISEKASGIEQYF. Written as DNA, the CDR3 is TGTGCCATCAGTGAGAAGGCTAGCGGGATTGAGCAGTACTTC.

This clone was found a few times. The chain employs TRBV11-1 and TRBJ2-7; D may be TRBD2 (5 bases). The CDR3 length is 15 residues. V lost 1 base, J lost 3 bases, and 13 bases lay in between. Germline CDR1 SGHAT, CDR2 FQDESV (reference sequence). The CDR3 region has the DNA TGTGCCAGCAGCTTAGGGCACGGAGGAGTCTACGAGCAGTACTTC. Its translation: CASSLGHGGVYEQYF.

This clone showed up just a few times. This chain links TRBV28 with TRBJ2-3, with 11 bases identical to TRBD2. The V gene's germline CDR1 is MDHEN and CDR2 SYDVKM. The CDR3 spans 16 residues. V dropped 6 bases and J dropped 9; count of bases not matched to a gene: 14. The CDR3: CASSRALAGGDVTQYF. Here the CDR3 DNA reads TGTGCCAGCAGCCGAGCTCTAGCGGGAGGTGACGTAACGCAGTATTTT.

The J gene is TRBJ2-2, the V gene TRBV7-9; TRBD2 agrees at 8 bases. The length of the CDR3 is 14 residues. CDR1 and CDR2 from the germline V gene are SEHNR and FQNEAQ (reference sequence). The junction had 11 bases not matched to a gene; V was cut back by 10 bases and J by 7 bases. The CDR3 region has the DNA TGTGCCACCCGGGAGGGACCGAGGGGCGGGGAGCTGTTTTTT. Translated: CATREGPRGGELFF.

This clone was observed a few times. The chain links TRBV7-9 to TRBJ2-4; D unresolved. The germline V gene has CDR1 SEHNR and CDR2 FQNEAQ (reference sequence). This CDR3 comprises 16 residues. V was clipped by 1 base and J by 0 bases, with 10 bases between them. The CDR3 reads CASSLGTGLAKNIQYF. The CDR3 DNA reads as TGTGCCAGCAGCTTAGGAACCGGTCTAGCCAAAAACATTCAGTACTTC.

V and J are TRBV4-3 and TRBJ2-4; no clear D gene. The CDR3 spans 13 residues. Trimming removed 0 bases from V and 6 bases from J, with 6 bases in between. Looked up from germline, CDR1 is LGHNA and CDR2 is YSLEER. This CDR3 reads CASSQDLLNIQYF. The CDR3 nucleotides are TGCGCCAGCAGCCAAGATCTTTTAAACATTCAGTACTTC.

In this sample, this clone turned up a few times. The CDR3 nucleotides are TGTGCCAGCAGCCGACACAGCGGACTAGCGGGAGGCGGAACCGGGGAGCTGTTTTTT. It yields the protein CASSRHSGLAGGGTGELFF. The chain employs TRBV7-9 and TRBJ2-2; 14 bases line up with TRBD2. Germline-derived CDR1 and CDR2 are SEHNR and FQNEAQ (reference sequence). V was pared by 5 bases and J by 5 bases, with 13 bases of the junction left unmatched. This CDR3 is 19 amino acids long.

This clone turned up a few times. The J gene is TRBJ2-1, the V gene TRBV28, with D possibly TRBD2 on 5 matching bases. Germline lookup yields CDR1 MDHEN and CDR2 SYDVKM. This CDR3 has 13 amino acids. Trimming cost V 1 base and J 12 bases, with 13 bases left between them. CDR3 DNA sequence: TGTGCCAGCAGTTTATTATATCAAGGAGGGCAGTTCTTC. It translates to CASSLLYQGGQFF. Together with reference TRBV28 and TRBJ2-1, the CDR3 gives the full variable domain: DVKVTQSSRYLVKRTGEKVFLECVQDMDHENMFWYRQDPGLGLRLIYFSYDVKMKEKGDIPEGYSVSREKKERFSLILESASTNQTSMYLCASSLLYQGGQFFGPGTRLTVL.

The chain combines TRBV25-1 with TRBJ1-2; TRBD1 aligns across 8 bases. V shed 2 bases, J shed 1 base, and the junction held 6 bases outside the gene matches. The germline V gene encodes CDR1 MGHDK and CDR2 SYGVNS. The CDR3 loop spans 16 amino acids. The CDR3 DNA is TGTGCCAGCAGTGAAGCGGACAGGGAATTTAACTATGGCTACACCTTC. As protein: CASSEADREFNYGYTF.